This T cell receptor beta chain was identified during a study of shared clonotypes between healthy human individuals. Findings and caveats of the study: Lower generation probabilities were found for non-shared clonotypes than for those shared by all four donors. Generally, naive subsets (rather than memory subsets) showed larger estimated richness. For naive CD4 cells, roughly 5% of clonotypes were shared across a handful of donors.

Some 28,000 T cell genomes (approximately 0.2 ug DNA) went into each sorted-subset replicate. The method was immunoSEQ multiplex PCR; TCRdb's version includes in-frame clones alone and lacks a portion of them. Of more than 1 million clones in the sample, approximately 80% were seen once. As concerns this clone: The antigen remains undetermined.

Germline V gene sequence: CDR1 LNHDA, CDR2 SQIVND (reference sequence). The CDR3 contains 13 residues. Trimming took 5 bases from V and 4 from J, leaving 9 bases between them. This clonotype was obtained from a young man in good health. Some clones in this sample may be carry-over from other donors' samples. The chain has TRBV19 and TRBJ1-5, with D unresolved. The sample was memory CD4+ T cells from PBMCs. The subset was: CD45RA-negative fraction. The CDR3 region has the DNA TGTGCCAGTAGTGGGATCGGGAATCAGCCCCAGCATTTT. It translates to CASSGIGNQPQHF.